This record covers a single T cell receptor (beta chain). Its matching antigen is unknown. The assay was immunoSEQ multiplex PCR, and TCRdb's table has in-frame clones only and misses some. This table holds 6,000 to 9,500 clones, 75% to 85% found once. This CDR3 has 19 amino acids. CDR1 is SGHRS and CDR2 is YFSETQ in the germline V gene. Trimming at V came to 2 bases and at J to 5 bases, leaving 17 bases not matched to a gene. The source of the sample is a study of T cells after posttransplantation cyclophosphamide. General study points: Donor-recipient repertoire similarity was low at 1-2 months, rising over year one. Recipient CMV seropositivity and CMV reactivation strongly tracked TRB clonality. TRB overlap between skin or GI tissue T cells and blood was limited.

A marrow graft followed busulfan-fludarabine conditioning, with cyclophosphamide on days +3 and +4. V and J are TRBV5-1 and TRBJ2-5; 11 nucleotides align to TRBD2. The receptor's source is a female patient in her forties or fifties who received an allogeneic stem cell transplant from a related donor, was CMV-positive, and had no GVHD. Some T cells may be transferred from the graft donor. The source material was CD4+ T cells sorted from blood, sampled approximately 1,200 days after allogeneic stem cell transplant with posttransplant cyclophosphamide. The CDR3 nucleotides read TGCGCCAGCAGCTTAAGGACTAGCGGGCTTCCCAATTCATTGGAGACCCAGTACTTC. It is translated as CASSLRTSGLPNSLETQYF. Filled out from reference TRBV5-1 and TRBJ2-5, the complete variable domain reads KAGVTQTPRYLIKTRGQQVTLSCSPISGHRSVSWYQQTPGQGLQFLFEYFSETQRNKGNFPGRFSGRQFSNSRSEMNVSTLELGDSALYLCASSLRTSGLPNSLETQYFGPGTRLLVL.